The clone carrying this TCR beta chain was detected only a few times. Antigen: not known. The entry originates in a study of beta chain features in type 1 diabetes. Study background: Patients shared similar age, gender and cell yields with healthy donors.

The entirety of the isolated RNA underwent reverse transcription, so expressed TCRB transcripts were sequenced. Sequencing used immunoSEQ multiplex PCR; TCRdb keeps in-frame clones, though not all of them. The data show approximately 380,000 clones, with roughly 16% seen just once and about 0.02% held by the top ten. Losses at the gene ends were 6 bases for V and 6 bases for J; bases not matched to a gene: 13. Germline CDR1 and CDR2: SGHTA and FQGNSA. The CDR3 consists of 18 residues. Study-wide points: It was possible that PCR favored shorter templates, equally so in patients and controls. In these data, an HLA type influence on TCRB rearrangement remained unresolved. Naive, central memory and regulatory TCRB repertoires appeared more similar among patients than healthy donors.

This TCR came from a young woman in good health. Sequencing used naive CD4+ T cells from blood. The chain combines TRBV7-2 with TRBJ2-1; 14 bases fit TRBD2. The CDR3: CASSPGTSGSLRVNEQFF. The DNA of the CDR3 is TGTGCCAGCAGTCCGGGGACTAGCGGGAGCTTACGGGTCAATGAGCAGTTCTTC.